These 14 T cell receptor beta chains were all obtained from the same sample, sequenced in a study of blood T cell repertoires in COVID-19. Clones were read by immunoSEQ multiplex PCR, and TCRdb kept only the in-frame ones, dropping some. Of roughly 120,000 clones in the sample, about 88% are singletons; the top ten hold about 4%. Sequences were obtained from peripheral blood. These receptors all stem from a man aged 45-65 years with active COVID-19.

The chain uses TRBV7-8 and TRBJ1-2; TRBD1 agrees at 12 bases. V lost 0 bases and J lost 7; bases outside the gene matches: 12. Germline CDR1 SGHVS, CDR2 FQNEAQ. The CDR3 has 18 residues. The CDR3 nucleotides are TGTGCCAGCAGCTTAGCCATAGGGGACAGGGGGCTTATAGGTGGCTACACCTTC. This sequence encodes CASSLAIGDRGLIGGYTF.

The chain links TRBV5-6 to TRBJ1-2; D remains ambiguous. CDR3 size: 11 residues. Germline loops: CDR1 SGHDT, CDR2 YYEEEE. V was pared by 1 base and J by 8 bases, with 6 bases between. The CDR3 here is CASSLQMGYTF. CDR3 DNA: TGTGCCAGCAGCTTGCAAATGGGCTACACCTTC.

In DNA form, the CDR3 reads TGTGCCAGCAGCCAGACAACGAAGACCCAGTACTTC. It specifies CASSQTTKTQYF. The V call is TRBV11-2, the J call TRBJ2-5, with D hard to call. There are 12 residues in the CDR3. The V and J ends lost 5 bases and 6 bases respectively, with 10 bases between them. Germline loops: CDR1 SGHAT, CDR2 FQNNGV.

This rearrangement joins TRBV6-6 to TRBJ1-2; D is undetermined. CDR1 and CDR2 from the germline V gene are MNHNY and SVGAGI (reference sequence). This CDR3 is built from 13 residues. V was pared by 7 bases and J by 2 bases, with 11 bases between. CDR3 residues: CASNPSLNYGYTF. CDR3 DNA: TGTGCCAGCAATCCCTCCCTCAACTATGGCTACACCTTC.

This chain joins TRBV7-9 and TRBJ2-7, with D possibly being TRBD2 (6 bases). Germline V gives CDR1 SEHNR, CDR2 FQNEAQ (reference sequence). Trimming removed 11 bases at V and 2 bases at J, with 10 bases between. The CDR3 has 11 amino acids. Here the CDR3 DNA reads TGTGCCGGGGGGTCTACCTACGAGCAGTACTTC. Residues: CAGGSTYEQYF.

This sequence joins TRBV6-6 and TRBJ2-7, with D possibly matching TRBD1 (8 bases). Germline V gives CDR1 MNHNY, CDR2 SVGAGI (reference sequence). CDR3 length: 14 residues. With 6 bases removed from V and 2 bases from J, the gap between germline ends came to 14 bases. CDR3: CASSYTGGAYEQYF. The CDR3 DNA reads TGTGCCAGCAGCTACACAGGGGGGGCCTACGAGCAGTACTTC.

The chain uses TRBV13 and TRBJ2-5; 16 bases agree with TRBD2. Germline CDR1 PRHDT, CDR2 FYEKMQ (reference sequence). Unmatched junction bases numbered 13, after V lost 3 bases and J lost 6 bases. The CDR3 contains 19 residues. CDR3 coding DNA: TGTGCCAGCAGCTTCTCAATTTCCGGGACTAGCGGGGGGGTGAAGACCCAGTACTTC. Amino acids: CASSFSISGTSGGVKTQYF.

In DNA form, the CDR3 reads TGTGCCAGCAGAGCAGGGGGGAATTCACCCCTCCACTTT. Translating gives CASRAGGNSPLHF. The chain is built from TRBV3-1 (or the pseudogene TRBV3-2) and TRBJ1-6; 7 positions match TRBD1. Germline trimming cut 6 bases from V and 7 bases from J; bases unmatched to any gene: 3. The length of the CDR3 is 13 residues. The germline V gene has CDR1 LGHDT and CDR2 YNNKEL (reference sequence).

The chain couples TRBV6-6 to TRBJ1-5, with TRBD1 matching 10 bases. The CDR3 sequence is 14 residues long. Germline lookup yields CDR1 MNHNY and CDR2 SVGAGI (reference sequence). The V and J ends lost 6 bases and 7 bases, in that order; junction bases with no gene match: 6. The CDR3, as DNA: TGTGCCAGCAGGTACGCGGACAGGGGGCAGCCCCAGCATTTT. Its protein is CASRYADRGQPQHF.

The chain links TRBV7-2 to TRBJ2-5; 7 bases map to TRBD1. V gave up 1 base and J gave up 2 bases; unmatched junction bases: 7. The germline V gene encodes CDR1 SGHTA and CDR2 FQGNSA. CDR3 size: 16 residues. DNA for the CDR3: TGTGCCAGCAGCTTAGTACTCAGGGGGAGACAAGAGACCCAGTACTTC. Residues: CASSLVLRGRQETQYF.

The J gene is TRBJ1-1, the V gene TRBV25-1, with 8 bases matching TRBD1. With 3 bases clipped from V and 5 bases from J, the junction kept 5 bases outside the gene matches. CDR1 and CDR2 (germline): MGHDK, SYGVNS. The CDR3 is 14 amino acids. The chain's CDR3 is CASSETGEGTEAFF. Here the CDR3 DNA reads TGTGCCAGCAGTGAGACAGGGGAGGGGACTGAAGCTTTCTTT.

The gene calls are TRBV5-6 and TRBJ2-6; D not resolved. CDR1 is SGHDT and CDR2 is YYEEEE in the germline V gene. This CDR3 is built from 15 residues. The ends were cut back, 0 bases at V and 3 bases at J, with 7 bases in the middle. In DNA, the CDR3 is TGTGCCAGCAGCTTGGTAACAGTTGGGGCCAACGTCCTGACTTTC. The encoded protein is CASSLVTVGANVLTF.

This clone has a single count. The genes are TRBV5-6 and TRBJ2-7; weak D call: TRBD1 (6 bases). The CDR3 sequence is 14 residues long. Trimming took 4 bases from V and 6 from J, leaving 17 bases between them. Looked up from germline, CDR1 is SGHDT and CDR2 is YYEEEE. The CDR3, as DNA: TGTGCCAGCAGCGGAAACCACAGGGCAGCCGAGCAGTACGTC. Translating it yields CASSGNHRAAEQYV.

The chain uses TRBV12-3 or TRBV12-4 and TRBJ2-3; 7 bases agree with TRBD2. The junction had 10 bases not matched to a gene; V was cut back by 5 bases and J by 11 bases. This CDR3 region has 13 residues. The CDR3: CASSRDGGLGQYF. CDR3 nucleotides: TGTGCCAGCAGTCGGGACGGGGGGTTAGGGCAGTATTTT.